This entry describes one T cell receptor (beta chain). The entry originates in a study of shared T cell receptors in the human thymus. Sequenced by immunoSEQ multiplex PCR; TCRdb stores in-frame clones only, minus some. The table shows hundreds of thousands of clones, with about 87% occurring only once. Trimming cost V 5 bases and J 0 bases; bases outside gene matches: 5. The CDR3 runs to 16 residues. In germline, CDR1 is SEHNR, CDR2 FQNEAQ (reference sequence). These data were also filed under a second study, of human thymus T cells. That work adds: From resections taken during corrective heart surgery, the thymus tissue was obtained.

This TCR was recovered from a boy less than two years old with a congenital heart defect. The genes are TRBV7-9 and TRBJ1-1, with TRBD1 matching 11 bases. The sequenced sample was thymocytes. The CDR3 nucleotides read TGTGCCAGCAGCCCGGGACAGGGGGTGATGAACACTGAAGCTTTCTTT. Its protein product is CASSPGQGVMNTEAFF.